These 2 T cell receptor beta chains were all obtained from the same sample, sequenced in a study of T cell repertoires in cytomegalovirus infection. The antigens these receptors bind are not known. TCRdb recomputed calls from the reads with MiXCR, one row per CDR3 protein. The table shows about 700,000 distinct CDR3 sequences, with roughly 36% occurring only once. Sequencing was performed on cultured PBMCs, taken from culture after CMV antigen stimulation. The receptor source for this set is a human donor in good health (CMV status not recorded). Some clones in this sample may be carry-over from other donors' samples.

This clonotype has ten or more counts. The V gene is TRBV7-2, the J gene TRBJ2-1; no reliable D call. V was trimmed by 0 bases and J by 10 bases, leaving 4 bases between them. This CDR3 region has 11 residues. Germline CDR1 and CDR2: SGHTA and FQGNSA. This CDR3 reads CASSLAMEQFF. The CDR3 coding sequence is TGTGCCAGCAGCTTAGCGATGGAGCAGTTCTTC.

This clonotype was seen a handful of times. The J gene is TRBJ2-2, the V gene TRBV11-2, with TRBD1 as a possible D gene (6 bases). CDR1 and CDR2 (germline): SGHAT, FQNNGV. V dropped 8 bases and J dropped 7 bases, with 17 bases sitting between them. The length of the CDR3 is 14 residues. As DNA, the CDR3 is TGTGCCAGCGCAACATTGGGGGCAGGCGGGGAGCTGTTTTTT. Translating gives CASATLGAGGELFF.